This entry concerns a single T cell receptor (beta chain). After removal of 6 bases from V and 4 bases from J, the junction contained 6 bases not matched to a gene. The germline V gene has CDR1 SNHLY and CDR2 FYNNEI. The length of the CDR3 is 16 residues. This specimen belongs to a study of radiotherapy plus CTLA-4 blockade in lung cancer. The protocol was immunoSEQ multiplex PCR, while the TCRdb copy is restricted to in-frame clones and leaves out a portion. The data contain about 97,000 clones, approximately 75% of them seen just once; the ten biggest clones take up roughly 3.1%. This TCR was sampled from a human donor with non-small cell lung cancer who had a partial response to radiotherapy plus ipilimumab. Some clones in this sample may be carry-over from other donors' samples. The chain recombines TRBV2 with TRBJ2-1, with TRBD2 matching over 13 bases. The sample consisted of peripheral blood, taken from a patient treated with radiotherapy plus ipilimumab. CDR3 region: CASRLLAGGVYNEQFF. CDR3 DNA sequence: TGTGCCAGCAGGTTACTAGCGGGAGGGGTATACAATGAGCAGTTCTTC.